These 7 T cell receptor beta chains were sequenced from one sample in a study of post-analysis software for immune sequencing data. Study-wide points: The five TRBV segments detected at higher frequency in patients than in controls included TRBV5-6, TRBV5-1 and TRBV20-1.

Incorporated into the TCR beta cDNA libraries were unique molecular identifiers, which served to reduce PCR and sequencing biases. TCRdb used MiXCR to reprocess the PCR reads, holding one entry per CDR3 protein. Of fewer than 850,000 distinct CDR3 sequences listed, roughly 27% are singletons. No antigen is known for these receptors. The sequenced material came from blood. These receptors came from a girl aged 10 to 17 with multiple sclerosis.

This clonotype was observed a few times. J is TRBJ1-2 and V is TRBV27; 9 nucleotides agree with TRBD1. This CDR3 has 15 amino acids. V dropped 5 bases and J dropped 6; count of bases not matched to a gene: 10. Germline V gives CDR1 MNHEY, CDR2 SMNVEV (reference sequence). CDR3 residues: CASSPSRQGVNGYTF. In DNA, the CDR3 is TGTGCCAGCAGTCCATCACGACAGGGGGTAAATGGCTACACCTTC.

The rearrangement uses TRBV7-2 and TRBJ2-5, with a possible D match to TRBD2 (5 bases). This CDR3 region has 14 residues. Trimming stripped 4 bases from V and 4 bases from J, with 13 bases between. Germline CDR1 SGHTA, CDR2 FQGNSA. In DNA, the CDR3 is TGTGCCAGCAGCTCCCGAGGCGCGGGAGAGACCCAGTACTTC. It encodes CASSSRGAGETQYF.

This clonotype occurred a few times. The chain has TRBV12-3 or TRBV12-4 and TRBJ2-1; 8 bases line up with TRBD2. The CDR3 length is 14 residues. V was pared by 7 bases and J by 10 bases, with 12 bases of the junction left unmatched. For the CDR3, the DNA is TGTGCCAGCACTTTTGCGGGGGGATTCCAGGAGCAGTTCTTC. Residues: CASTFAGGFQEQFF.

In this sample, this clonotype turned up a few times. The CDR3 DNA reads TGCGCCAGCAGCTTGGAAGGGGCGCGTAACTATGGCTACACCTTC. This translates into CASSLEGARNYGYTF. This chain joins TRBV5-1 and TRBJ1-2, with D tentatively TRBD1 (5 bases). Germline CDR1 and CDR2: SGHRS and YFSETQ. The CDR3 consists of 15 residues. V was shortened by 0 bases and J by 1 base, with 10 bases between the two germline ends.

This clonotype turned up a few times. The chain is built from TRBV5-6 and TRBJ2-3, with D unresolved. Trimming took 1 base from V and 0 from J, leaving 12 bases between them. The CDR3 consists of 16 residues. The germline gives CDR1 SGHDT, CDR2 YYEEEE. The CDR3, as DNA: TGTGCCAGCAGCTTGTTGGACGCGGTGAGCACAGATACGCAGTATTTT. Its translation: CASSLLDAVSTDTQYF.

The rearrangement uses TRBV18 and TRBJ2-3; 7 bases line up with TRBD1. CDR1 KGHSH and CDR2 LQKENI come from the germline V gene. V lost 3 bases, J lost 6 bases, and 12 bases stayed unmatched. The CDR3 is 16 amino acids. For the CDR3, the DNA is TGTGCCAGCTCACCGCTACCGTCGACAGGGATGGATACGCAGTATTTT. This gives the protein CASSPLPSTGMDTQYF.

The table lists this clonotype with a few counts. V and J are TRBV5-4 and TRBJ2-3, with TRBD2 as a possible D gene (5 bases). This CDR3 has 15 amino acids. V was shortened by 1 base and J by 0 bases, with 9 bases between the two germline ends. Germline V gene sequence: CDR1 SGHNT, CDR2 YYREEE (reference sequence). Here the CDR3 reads CASSLRETSTDTQYF. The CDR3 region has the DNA TGTGCCAGCAGCTTGAGGGAGACCAGCACAGATACGCAGTATTTT.